This entry lists 5 T cell receptor beta chains sequenced from one sample in a study of cytotoxic CD8 clonotypes in ibrutinib-treated CLL. Clones were read by immunoSEQ multiplex PCR, and TCRdb kept only the in-frame ones, dropping some. Here the sample spans just over 200,000 clones, just over 70% being singletons. Sequencing used PBMCs, obtained after 12 months of ibrutinib treatment. The receptors were gathered from a human donor with chronic lymphocytic leukemia.

J is TRBJ1-5 and V is TRBV30, with TRBD1 as a possible D gene (5 bases). Germline loops: CDR1 GTSNPN, CDR2 SVGIG (reference sequence). The CDR3 spans 15 residues. Trimming shortened V by 1 base and J by 2 bases, and 12 bases separated the two germline ends. CDR3 bases: TGTGCCTGGAGTGGAGGGGTTCTCGGCAATCAGCCCCAGCATTTT. It is translated as CAWSGGVLGNQPQHF.

CDR3 sequence (DNA): TGCGCCAGCAGCCAAGGGGGCACAGGGCTTCAGCCCCAGCATTTT. As protein: CASSQGGTGLQPQHF. This chain links TRBV4-1 with TRBJ1-5, with D tentatively TRBD1 (6 bases). The CDR3 runs 15 residues. The germline V and J ends were trimmed by 1 base and 6 bases, with 13 bases remaining between them. CDR1 is MGHRA and CDR2 is YSYEKL in the germline V gene.

This chain joins TRBV10-3 and TRBJ1-6; perhaps TRBD1 as D (5 bases). The V end lost 4 bases, the J end lost 7 bases, and 8 bases lay between the germline ends. Germline values: CDR1 ENHRY, CDR2 SYGVKD. The CDR3 runs 13 residues. The CDR3 region is CAISGRQNSPLHF. DNA for the CDR3: TGTGCCATCAGTGGGCGACAGAATTCACCCCTCCACTTT.

The chain is built from TRBV30 and TRBJ1-5; D may be TRBD1 (5 bases). Germline V gene sequence: CDR1 GTSNPN, CDR2 SVGIG (reference sequence). Trimming shortened V by 0 bases and J by 8 bases, and 17 bases separated the two germline ends. The CDR3 is made up of 15 amino acids. The CDR3 reads CAWSVGWGSDKPQHF. DNA for the CDR3: TGTGCCTGGAGTGTTGGTTGGGGGTCGGATAAGCCCCAGCATTTT.

As regards this clone: This specimen includes other DNA sequences encoding the same CDR3. The CDR3 protein is CASSYSGDGYTF. CDR3 DNA sequence: TGTGCCAGCAGTTACTCGGGCGATGGCTACACCTTC. The chain combines TRBV6-6 with TRBJ1-2; no reliable D call. V was cut by 0 bases and J by 6 bases, with 5 bases left in between. This CDR3 is 12 amino acids long. Germline V lookup: CDR1 MNHNY, CDR2 SVGAGI (reference sequence).